The clone carrying this T cell receptor beta chain was detected only once. What it binds is unknown. The authors divided CD4+ cells into CD45RA+ naive and CD45RA-negative memory subsets. These data are taken from a study of shared clonotypes between healthy human individuals. Overall study findings and caveats: Lower generation probabilities were found for non-shared clonotypes than for those shared by all four donors. Donors were few, which limited the genetic and exposure-history diversity represented.

The CDR3 has 15 amino acids. V was clipped by 2 bases and J by 4 bases; unmatched bases: 7. The V gene's germline CDR1 is SGDLS and CDR2 YYNGEE. The assay was immunoSEQ multiplex PCR, and TCRdb's table has in-frame clones only and misses some. Seen here are approximately 700,000 clones, around 73% observed once, and the top ten hold around 1.8%. The rearrangement uses TRBV9 and TRBJ2-5; 8 bases are a match to TRBD2. This TCR derives from a woman aged 25 to 39 in good health. What was sequenced was memory CD4+ T cells sorted from blood. Subset in this sample: CD45RA-negative fraction. CDR3 residues: CASSVSGGPGETQYF. CDR3 nucleotides: TGTGCCAGCAGCGTCTCGGGAGGGCCGGGAGAGACCCAGTACTTC.